This T cell receptor beta chain was captured by sequencing in a study of cytotoxic CD8 clonotypes in ibrutinib-treated CLL. Clones were sequenced by immunoSEQ multiplex PCR, and TCRdb holds only the in-frame ones, with some missing. The table includes 150,000 or so clones, about four fifths detected once. This receptor was obtained from a human donor with chronic lymphocytic leukemia. Sequencing was performed on PBMCs, taken after 12 months of ibrutinib treatment.

The CDR3 loop is CASRGIVVDTEAFF. CDR3 bases: TGTGCCAGTCGGGGGATTGTGGTGGACACTGAAGCTTTCTTT. The rearrangement joins TRBV19 to TRBJ1-1; D is perhaps TRBD1 (5 bases). The CDR3 length is 14 residues. Trimming removed 8 bases at V and 3 bases at J, with 16 bases between. Germline V gene sequence: CDR1 LNHDA, CDR2 SQIVND (reference sequence).